This is a list of T cell receptor beta chains from one sample in a study of CD8+ T cells in alopecia areata. Assay: immunoSEQ multiplex PCR; the TCRdb copy retains only in-frame clones and omits some. Counted here are around 300,000 clones, about three fifths occurring once; the ten biggest clones make up 0.75% to 0.95%. The material was CD4+ T cells sorted from blood, obtained at week 52, from a patient treated with tofacitinib. The receptor source for this set is a human donor with alopecia areata. The CDR3 runs from the conserved cysteine through the conserved F or W. D genes are given only for firm matches. Clone sizes are given selectively: once, few, many, or a class where the clone is expanded.

>few|TRBV29-1|TRBD2|TRBJ2-1
TGCAGCGTTGAAGGACTAGCGGTCTACAATGAGCAGTTCTTC
CSVEGLAVYNEQFF
>.|TRBV11-2|TRBD1|TRBJ2-3
TGTGTCAGCAGCTCAGCAGGACAGGGGTCCACAGATACGCAGTATTTT
CVSSSAGQGSTDTQYF
>.|TRBV6-5|.|TRBJ2-7
TGTGCCAGCAGTAGCCATCAGGGGAACCCCTACGAGCAGTACTTC
CASSSHQGNPYEQYF
>few|TRBV7-9|.|TRBJ2-5
TGTGCCAGCAGCCCGGTGGGCGAGAAAGGGACCCAGTACTTC
CASSPVGEKGTQYF
>.|TRBV6-6|.|TRBJ2-5
TGTGCCAGCAGTCTCCAAGAGACCCAGTACTTC
CASSLQETQYF
>.|TRBV6-5|.|TRBJ2-1
TGTGCCAGCAGGGGGGACGGATACAATGAGCAGTTCTTC
CASRGDGYNEQFF
>.|TRBV2|.|TRBJ2-5
TGTGCCAGCACGGACCGGACGGAGACCCAGTACTTC
CASTDRTETQYF
>once|TRBV7-2|TRBD1|TRBJ2-7
TGTGCCAGCAGCAGACAGGGGCCGGCCTACGAGCAGTACTTC
CASSRQGPAYEQYF
>.|TRBV19|.|TRBJ1-5
TGTGCCAGTAGTATTCGGGGTAGTCAGCCCCAGCATTTT
CASSIRGSQPQHF
>.|TRBV30|.|TRBJ1-6
TGTGCCTGGACTCCCTCGGGGGTCGCCCCCCTCCACTTT
CAWTPSGVAPLHF
>.|TRBV10-3|TRBD1|TRBJ1-1
TGTGCCATCAGTGACCCCGGGACAGGGGGGATCACTGAAGCTTTCTTT
CAISDPGTGGITEAFF
>.|TRBV5-6|.|TRBJ1-2
TGTGCCAGCAGCTTGGGGGCGATCCCTGGCTACACCTTC
CASSLGAIPGYTF
>.|TRBV6-5|.|TRBJ1-2
TGTGCCAGCACCACGGGGGCATTCTATGGCTACACCTTC
CASTTGAFYGYTF
>.|TRBV7-3|.|TRBJ2-5
TGTGCCAGCAGCTTAACGTCAGGCGGGGAGACCCAGTACTTC
CASSLTSGGETQYF
>.|TRBV10-3|.|TRBJ2-1
TGTGCCATCAGAGGGACGCGCAATGAGCAGTTCTTC
CAIRGTRNEQFF
>few|TRBV11-2|.|TRBJ1-2
TGTGCCAGCAGCTTAGAGGGTCCCTATGGCTACACCTTC
CASSLEGPYGYTF
>.|TRBV30|.|TRBJ2-7
TGTGCCTGGAGTGTAAACAGCCTAAAGTACGAGCAGTACTTC
CAWSVNSLKYEQYF
>.|TRBV7-9|.|TRBJ2-2
TGTGCCAGCAGCTCTACAGGGACCACCGGGGAGCTGTTTTTT
CASSSTGTTGELFF
>once|TRBV5-4|TRBD1|TRBJ2-2
TGTGCCAGCAGCTTTTACAGGGGCGCCGGGGAGCTGTTTTTT
CASSFYRGAGELFF
>.|TRBV30|.|TRBJ1-3
TGTGCCTGGAGCGGATCTGGGAGGAACACCATATATTTT
CAWSGSGRNTIYF
>few|TRBV10-3|.|TRBJ2-2
TGTGCCATCAGTGAGGCACAGGGGACTGCCGGGGAGCTGTTTTTT
CAISEAQGTAGELFF
>.|TRBV11-2|.|TRBJ1-1
TGTGCCAGCAGCTTAGGAGGGCCACCTGGTGAAGCTTTCTTT
CASSLGGPPGEAFF
>.|TRBV30|.|TRBJ2-7
TGTGCCTGGAGTGCCTTGGCAGGGCTTGGCGAGCAGTACTTC
CAWSALAGLGEQYF
>.|TRBV9|.|TRBJ2-2
TGTGCCAGCAGCGTAGCCCAGGGGCCGGGCACCGGGGAGCTGTTTTTT
CASSVAQGPGTGELFF
>.|TRBV29-1|.|TRBJ1-1
TGCAGCGTTGATAGGGTGGGGAACACTGAAGCTTTCTTT
CSVDRVGNTEAFF
>.|TRBV30|.|TRBJ2-7
TGTGCCTGGACAGGGTCGGAGTCCTACGAGCAGTACTTC
CAWTGSESYEQYF
>.|TRBV30|.|TRBJ1-5
TGTGCCTGGAGTTTACCAGGACTCCTCAGGCCCCAGCATTTT
CAWSLPGLLRPQHF
>.|TRBV1|.|TRBJ1-1
TGCACCAGCAGCCGGGACCTTGAAGCTTTCTTT
CTSSRDLEAFF
>.|TRBV5-4|TRBD1|TRBJ1-6
TGTGCCAGCAGCTTGGGGGACAGGGGAAATTCACCCCTCCACTTT
CASSLGDRGNSPLHF
>.|TRBV30|TRBD1|TRBJ2-7
TGTGCCTGGAAACAGGGGGCCTACGAGCAGTACTTC
CAWKQGAYEQYF
>.|TRBV2|TRBD2|TRBJ2-5
TGTGCCAGCCCAACTTGCCCGACTAGCGGGGGTCAAGAGACCCAGTACTTC
CASPTCPTSGGQETQYF
>.|TRBV30|.|TRBJ1-4
TGTGCCTGCCGAGGGCCTAATGAAAAACTGTTTTTT
CACRGPNEKLFF
>.|TRBV20-1|.|TRBJ2-3
TGCAGTGCTAGAGATTTCAATACGCAGTATTTT
CSARDFNTQYF
>few|TRBV14|.|TRBJ1-3
TGTGCCAGCAGCCAAGCCGGGACCTCTGGAAACACCATATATTTT
CASSQAGTSGNTIYF
>.|TRBV18|.|TRBJ1-3
TGTGCCAGCTCACCGGACTCTGGAAACACCATATATTTT
CASSPDSGNTIYF
>few|TRBV7-2|.|TRBJ2-7
TGTGCCAGCAGCCCTAGAGTGGGCGAGCAGTACTTC
CASSPRVGEQYF
>.|TRBV29-1|.|TRBJ2-1
TGCAGCCTAGGACCTCCGGGGAGTGAGCAGTTCTTC
CSLGPPGSEQFF
>.|TRBV30|.|TRBJ2-7
TGTGCCGCCCGCGCGGGGAGGAATGCCGAGCAGTACTTC
CAARAGRNAEQYF
>.|TRBV30|.|TRBJ1-6
TGTGCCTGGAGGGGGGGCATTAATTCACCCCTCCACTTT
CAWRGGINSPLHF
>.|TRBV27|.|TRBJ1-1
TGTGCCAGCAGTTTCGAAGGTGGAAGCACTGAAGCTTTCTTT
CASSFEGGSTEAFF
>.|TRBV6-1|.|TRBJ2-3
TGTGCCAGCAGTGCCCGAGGCGGGGATACGCAGTATTTT
CASSARGGDTQYF
>.|TRBV29-1|TRBD1|TRBJ1-5
TGCAGCGTGATCCTAGGAACAGGGGTCAATCAGCCCCAGCATTTT
CSVILGTGVNQPQHF
>.|TRBV5-1|TRBD1|TRBJ2-4
TGCGCCAGCAGGCTAGGGGGCGCCAAAAACATTCAGTACTTC
CASRLGGAKNIQYF